This T cell receptor (beta chain) was captured by sequencing in a study of spatial heterogeneity in lung cancer. In its sample, this clonotype is medium-sized. Its matching antigen is unknown. The time point here: sample taken at primary tumor resection. The donor population consisted of over 55 patients with untreated, early-stage non-small cell lung cancer. Unsorted whole RNA of tumor, nontumor lung or frozen PBMC was sequenced. Overall study results and limits: Numbers of ubiquitous and regional expanded TCRs tracked ubiquitous and regional nonsynonymous mutation counts, respectively. Mutation counts in tumors were tracked by counts of expanded intratumoral alpha and beta TCRs.

TCRdb itself ran the 5' RACE reads through MiXCR, one entry per CDR3 protein. The repertoire consists of some 10,000 distinct CDR3 sequences, with 6% to 6.5% occurring once and the leading ten covering roughly 29%. Sequenced material: lung tumor tissue, taken at surgery. The source is a male donor with early-stage non-small cell lung cancer.

For the CDR3, the DNA is TGTGCCAGCAGGTTGTTCCTCCGGGGGATGAACACTGAAGCTTTCTTT. This translates into CASRLFLRGMNTEAFF. V gene TRBV28 combines with J gene TRBJ1-1, with D maybe TRBD1 (5 bases). The CDR3 contains 16 residues. CDR1 and CDR2 from the germline V gene are MDHEN and SYDVKM. V gave up 6 bases and J gave up 0 bases, with 17 bases separating them.